This T cell receptor (beta chain) was recovered during a study of T cell responses to AZD1222 COVID-19 vaccine. Whole-study findings and limits: Donors skewed white British and female; clonal diversity was possibly underestimated.

Sequencing was performed with immunoSEQ multiplex PCR; in TCRdb, only in-frame clones are kept and a portion is missing. The sample has 100,000 to 150,000 clones, less than 95% seen once. This clone has a single count. Its target is not known. This receptor was taken from an adult in good health. Here the sequenced sample was peripheral blood, taken on day 0 of MenACWY control vaccination.

CDR3 in amino acids: CASSPGTGLPLHF. As DNA, the CDR3 is TGTGCCAGCAGCCCCGGGACAGGATTACCCCTCCACTTT. The rearrangement links TRBV12-3 or TRBV12-4 to TRBJ1-6; 8 nucleotides agree with TRBD1. The CDR3 loop spans 13 amino acids. V lost 6 bases to trimming and J lost 12 bases; unmatched junction nucleotides: 7.